A single TCR beta chain is shown here with its context. The clone's antigen remains unknown. Base qualities are missing; no much larger clone stands one base away. The CDR3, from cysteine to phenylalanine, totals 13 residues. The read is trimmed to its CDR3 DNA, 39 bases read in frame from base 1. V and J lose 6 bases and 4 bases, and a span of 10 bases separates them. The germline V gene encodes CDR1 SEHNR and CDR2 FQNEAQ (reference sequence). TCRbeta CDR3 regions were amplified from genomic DNA using the immunoSEQ Assay, a bias-controlled multiplex PCR. Per the authors' processing: Nucleated cell counts per sample were estimated from amplification of reference gene primers within the assay. To quantify the absolute abundance of each unique TCRbeta CDR3 rearrangement, sequence reads were collapsed and filtered. Productive Simpson clonality was computed per sample as the square root of Simpson's diversity index over productive rearrangements. In TCRdb, the immuneACCESS table is reduced to in-frame sequences with V and J assigned. These tables do not hold every clone; where another copy was compared, an unresolved V gene accounts for under half, and the others remain unexplained. That table is the source of V, J and clone size, and D and trimming were worked out from the DNA. The sample table holds roughly 97,000 clones, of which about 91% were seen once. Clones ranked in the top ten supply roughly 6% of the sample.

The collaborating institutions used their own protocols to collect whole blood in K2EDTA tubes. For TCRbeta analysis, collaborator samples were shipped as frozen whole blood, as isolated PBMCs, or as DNA extracted from either sample type. The data belong to a study of blood T cell repertoires in COVID-19 (dated by TCRdb to between 2020 and 2021). For the study in its entirety: Collaborator samples came from the United States, Italy and Spain and covered acute and convalescent phases of COVID-19. The material from the prospective study consisted of cDNA or gDNA derived from T cells, B-cell-depleted T cells, or PBMCs. Deeply sampled blood TCRbeta repertoires from subjects exposed to, actively infected with, or recovered from COVID-19 were included in the dataset. A freely available public database, intended as a resource for researchers studying the immune response to SARS-CoV-2, is where the repertoires were released. Samples were obtained from the ongoing ImmuneRACE study (first 160 participants) and from approximately 1,200 subjects provided by 6 global collaborators. Nearly every sample came with metadata listing a de-identified subject ID, COVID-19 status, age in years and sex. HLA class I and class II types, where available, came from metadata supplied by the sample provider rather than from assay-based typing.

Points the paper makes about the study in general: Clinical and demographic metadata were provided uncurated, with the amount varying by source and participant.

The TCR was taken from a human donor in a cohort sampled during active COVID-19. The rearrangement joined TRBV7-9 to TRBJ2-1; TRBD2 is a weak D gene call, 5 bases matching. Sequenced sample: peripheral blood. CDR3 loop: CASSLSGYNEQFF. Here is the DNA: TGTGCCAGCAGTCTCAGCGGATACAATGAGCAGTTCTTC.